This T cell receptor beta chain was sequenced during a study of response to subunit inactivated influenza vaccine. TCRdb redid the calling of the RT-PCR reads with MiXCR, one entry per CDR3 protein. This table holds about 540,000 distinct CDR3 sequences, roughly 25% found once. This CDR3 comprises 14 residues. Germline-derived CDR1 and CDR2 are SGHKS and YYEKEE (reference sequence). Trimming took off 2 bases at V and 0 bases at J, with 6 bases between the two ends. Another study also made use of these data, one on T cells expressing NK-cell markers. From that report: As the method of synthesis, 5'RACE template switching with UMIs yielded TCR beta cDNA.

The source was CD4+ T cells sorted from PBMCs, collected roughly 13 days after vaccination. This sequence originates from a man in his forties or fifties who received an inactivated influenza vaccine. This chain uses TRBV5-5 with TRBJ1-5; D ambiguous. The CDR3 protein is CASSFSDSNQPQHF. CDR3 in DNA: TGTGCCAGCAGCTTTAGTGATAGCAATCAGCCCCAGCATTTT.